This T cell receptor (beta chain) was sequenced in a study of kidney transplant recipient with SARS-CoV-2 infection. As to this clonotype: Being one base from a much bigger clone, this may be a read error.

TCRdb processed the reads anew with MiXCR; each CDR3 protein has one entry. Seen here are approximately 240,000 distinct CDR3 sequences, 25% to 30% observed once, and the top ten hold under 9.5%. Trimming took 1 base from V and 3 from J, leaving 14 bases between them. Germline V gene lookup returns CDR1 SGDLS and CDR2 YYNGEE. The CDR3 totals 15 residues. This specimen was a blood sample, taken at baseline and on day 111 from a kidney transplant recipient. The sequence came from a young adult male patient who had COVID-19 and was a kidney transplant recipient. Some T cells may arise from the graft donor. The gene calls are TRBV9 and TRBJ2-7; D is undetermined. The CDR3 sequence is CASSVKETSLYEQYF. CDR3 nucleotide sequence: TGTGCCAGCAGCGTAAAGGAGACAAGCCTCTACGAGCAGTACTTC.